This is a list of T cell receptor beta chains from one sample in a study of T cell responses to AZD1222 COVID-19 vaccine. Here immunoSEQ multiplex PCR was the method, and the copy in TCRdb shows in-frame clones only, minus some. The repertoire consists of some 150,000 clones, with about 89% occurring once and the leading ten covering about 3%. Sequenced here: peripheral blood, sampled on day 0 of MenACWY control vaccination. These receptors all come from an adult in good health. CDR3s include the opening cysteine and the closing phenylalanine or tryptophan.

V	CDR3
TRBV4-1	CASSQPGQGARWTEAFF
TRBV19	CASSSLDTYNEQFF
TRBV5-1	CASSLAIGRLNTEAFF
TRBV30	CACVKGGRGYF
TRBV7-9	CASREGGGGNTGELFF
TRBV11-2	CASSLDLFRGEAFNYGYTF
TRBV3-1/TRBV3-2	CASSGRTESYEQYF
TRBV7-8	CASSLGVGNQPQHF
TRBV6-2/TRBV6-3	CASSYPGAGKNIQYF
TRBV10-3	CAISPYSGDSPLHF
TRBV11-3	CASSLGQGVTDTQYF
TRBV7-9	CASSLEGLAKNIQYF
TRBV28	CASSLWVGQGMGTDTQYF
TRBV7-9	CASKGGDYGYTF
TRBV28	CASSLTGWPGYTF
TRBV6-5	CASSLTGGNQPQHF
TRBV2	CASSDTGFQPQHF
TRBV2	CASSDRGLETQYF
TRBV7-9	CASTLTGGSWDTEAFF
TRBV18	CASSPWDRDEQYF
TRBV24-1	CATSDQGLAEETQYF
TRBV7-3	CASSLGGLETQYF
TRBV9	CASSQDGSGNTIYF
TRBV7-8	CASSLVPKDRGVNQPQHF